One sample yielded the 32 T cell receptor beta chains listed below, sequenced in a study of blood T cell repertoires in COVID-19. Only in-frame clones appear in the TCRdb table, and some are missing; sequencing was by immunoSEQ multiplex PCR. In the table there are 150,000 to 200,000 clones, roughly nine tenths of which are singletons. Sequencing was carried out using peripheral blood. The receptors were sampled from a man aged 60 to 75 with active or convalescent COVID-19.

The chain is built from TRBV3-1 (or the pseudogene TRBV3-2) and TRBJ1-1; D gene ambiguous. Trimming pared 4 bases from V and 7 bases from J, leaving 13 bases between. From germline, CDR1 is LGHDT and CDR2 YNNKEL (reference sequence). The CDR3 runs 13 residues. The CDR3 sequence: CASSPSSTDEAFF. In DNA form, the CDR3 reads TGTGCCAGCAGCCCGAGTTCTACCGATGAAGCTTTCTTT.

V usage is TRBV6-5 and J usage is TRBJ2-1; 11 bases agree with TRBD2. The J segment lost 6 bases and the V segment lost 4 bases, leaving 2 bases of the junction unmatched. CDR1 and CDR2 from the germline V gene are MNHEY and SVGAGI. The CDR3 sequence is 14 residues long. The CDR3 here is CASSSTSGSNEQFF. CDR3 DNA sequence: TGTGCCAGCAGTTCAACTAGCGGGAGCAATGAGCAGTTCTTC.

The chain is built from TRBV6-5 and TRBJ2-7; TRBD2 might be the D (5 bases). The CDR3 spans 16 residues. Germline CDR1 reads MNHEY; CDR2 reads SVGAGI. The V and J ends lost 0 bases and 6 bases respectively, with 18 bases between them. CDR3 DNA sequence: TGTGCCAGCAGTTACTCAATCGGGCTAGTAGGACTCGAGCAGTACTTC. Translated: CASSYSIGLVGLEQYF.

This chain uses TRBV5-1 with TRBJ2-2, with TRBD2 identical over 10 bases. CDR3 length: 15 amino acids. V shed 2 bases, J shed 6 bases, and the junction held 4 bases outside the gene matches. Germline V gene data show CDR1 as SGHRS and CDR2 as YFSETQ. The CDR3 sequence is CASSLVAGGPGELFF. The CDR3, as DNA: TGCGCCAGCAGCTTAGTAGCGGGAGGCCCCGGGGAGCTGTTTTTT.

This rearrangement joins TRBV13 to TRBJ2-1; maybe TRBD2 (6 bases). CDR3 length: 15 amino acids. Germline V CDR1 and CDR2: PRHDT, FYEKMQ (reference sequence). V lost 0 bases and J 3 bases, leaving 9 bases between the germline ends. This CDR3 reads CASSLGGGLYNEQFF. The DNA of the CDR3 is TGTGCCAGCAGCTTAGGCGGGGGTCTCTACAATGAGCAGTTCTTC.

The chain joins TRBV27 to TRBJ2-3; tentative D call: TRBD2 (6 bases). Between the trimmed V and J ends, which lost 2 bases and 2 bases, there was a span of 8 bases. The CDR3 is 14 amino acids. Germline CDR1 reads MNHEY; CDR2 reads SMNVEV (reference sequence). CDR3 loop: CASSLGGFTDTQYF. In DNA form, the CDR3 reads TGTGCCAGCAGTTTAGGAGGGTTCACAGATACGCAGTATTTT.

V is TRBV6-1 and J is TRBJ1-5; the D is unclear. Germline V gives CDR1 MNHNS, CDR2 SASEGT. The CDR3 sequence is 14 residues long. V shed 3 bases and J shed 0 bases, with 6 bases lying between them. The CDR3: CASSETYSNQPQHF. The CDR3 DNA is TGTGCCAGCAGTGAGACTTATAGCAATCAGCCCCAGCATTTT.

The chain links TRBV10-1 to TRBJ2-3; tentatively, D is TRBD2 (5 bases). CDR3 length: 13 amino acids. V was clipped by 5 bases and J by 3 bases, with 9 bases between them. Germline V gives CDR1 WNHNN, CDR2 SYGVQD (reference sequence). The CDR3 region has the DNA TGCGCCAGCAGTAGCGGCGGAACAGATACGCAGTATTTT. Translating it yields CASSSGGTDTQYF.

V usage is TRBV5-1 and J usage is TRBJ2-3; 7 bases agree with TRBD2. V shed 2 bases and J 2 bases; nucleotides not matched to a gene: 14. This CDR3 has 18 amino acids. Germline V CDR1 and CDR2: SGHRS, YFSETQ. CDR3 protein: CASSFFFRSGGNTDTQYF. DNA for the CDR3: TGCGCCAGCAGCTTCTTTTTTAGGTCGGGGGGTAACACAGATACGCAGTATTTT.

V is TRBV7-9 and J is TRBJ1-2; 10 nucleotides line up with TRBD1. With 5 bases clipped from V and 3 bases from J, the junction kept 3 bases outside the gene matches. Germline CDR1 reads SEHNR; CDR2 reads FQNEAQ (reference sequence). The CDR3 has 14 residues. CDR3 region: CASSPTGGYYGYTF. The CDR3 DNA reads TGTGCCAGCAGCCCGACAGGGGGCTACTATGGCTACACCTTC. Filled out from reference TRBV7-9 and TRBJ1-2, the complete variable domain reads DTGVSQNPRHKITKRGQNVTFRCDPISEHNRLYWYRQTLGQGPEFLTYFQNEAQLEKSRLLSDRFSAERPKGSFSTLEIQRTEQGDSAMYLCASSPTGGYYGYTFGSGTRLTVV.

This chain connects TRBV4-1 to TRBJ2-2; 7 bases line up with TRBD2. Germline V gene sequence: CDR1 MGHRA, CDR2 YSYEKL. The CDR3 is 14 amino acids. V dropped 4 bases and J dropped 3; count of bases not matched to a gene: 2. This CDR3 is CASSRGRDTGELFF. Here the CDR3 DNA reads TGCGCCAGCAGCCGTGGGAGGGACACCGGGGAGCTGTTTTTT.

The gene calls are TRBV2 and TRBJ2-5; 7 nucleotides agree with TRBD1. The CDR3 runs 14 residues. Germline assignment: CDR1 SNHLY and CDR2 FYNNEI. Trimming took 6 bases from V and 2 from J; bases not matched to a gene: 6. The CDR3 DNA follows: TGTGCCAGCAGCCGGGACAGACAACAAGAGACCCAGTACTTC. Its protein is CASSRDRQQETQYF.

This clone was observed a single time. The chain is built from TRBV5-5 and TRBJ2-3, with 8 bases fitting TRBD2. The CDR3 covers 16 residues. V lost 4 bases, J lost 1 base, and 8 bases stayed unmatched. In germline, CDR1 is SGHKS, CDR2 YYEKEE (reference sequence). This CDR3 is CASSPYRAGGTDTQYF. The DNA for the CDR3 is TGTGCCAGCAGCCCCTATCGAGCGGGGGGCACAGATACGCAGTATTTT.

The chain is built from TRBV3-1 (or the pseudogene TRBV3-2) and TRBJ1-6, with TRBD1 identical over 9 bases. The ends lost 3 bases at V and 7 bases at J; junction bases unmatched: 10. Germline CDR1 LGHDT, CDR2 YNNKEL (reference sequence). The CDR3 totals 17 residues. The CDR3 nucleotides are TGTGCCAGCAGCCACGGGACAGGGCAATTGGGGAATTCACCCCTCCACTTT. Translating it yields CASSHGTGQLGNSPLHF.

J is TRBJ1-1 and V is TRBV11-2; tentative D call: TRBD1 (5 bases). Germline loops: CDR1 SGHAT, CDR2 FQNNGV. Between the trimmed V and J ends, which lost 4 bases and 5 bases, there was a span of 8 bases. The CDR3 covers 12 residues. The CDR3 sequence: CASSSRVTEAFF. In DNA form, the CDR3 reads TGTGCCAGCAGCTCCAGGGTTACTGAAGCTTTCTTT.

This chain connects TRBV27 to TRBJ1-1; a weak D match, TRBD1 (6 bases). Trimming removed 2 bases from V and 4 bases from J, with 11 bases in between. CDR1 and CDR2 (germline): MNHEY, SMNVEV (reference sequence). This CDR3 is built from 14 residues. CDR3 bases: TGTGCCAGCAGTTTAGGGGGCGGGGGCACTGAAGCTTTCTTT. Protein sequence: CASSLGGGGTEAFF.

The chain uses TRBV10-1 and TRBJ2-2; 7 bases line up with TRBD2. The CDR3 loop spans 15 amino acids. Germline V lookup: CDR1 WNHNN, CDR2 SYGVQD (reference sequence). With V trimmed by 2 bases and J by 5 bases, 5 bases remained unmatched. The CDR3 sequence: CASSEVQRETGELFF. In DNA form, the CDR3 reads TGCGCCAGCAGTGAGGTCCAGCGGGAAACCGGGGAGCTGTTTTTT.

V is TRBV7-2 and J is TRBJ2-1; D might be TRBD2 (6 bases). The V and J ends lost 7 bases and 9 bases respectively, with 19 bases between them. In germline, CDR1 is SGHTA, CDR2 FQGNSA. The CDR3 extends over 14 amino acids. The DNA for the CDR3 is TGTGCCAGCAAGATTCGGGGGAGTAGGGGTGAGCAGTTCTTC. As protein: CASKIRGSRGEQFF.

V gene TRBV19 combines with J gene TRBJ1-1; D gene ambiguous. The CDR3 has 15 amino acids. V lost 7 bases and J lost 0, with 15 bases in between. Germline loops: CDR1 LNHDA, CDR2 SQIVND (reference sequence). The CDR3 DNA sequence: TGTGCCAGTAATGCCGCGGCAGCCTTGAACACTGAAGCTTTCTTT. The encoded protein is CASNAAAALNTEAFF.

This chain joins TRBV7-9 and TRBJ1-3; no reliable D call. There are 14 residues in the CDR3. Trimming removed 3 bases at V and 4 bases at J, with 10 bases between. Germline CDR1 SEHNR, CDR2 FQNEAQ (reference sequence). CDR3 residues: CASSFARGGNTIYF. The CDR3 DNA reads TGTGCCAGCAGCTTTGCCAGAGGAGGAAACACCATATATTTT.

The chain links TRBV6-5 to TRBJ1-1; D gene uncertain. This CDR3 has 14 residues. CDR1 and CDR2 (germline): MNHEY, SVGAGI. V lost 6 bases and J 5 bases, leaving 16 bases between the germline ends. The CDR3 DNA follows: TGTGCCAGCAGCCCGGTTTGGGCAGAAACTGAAGCTTTCTTT. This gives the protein CASSPVWAETEAFF.

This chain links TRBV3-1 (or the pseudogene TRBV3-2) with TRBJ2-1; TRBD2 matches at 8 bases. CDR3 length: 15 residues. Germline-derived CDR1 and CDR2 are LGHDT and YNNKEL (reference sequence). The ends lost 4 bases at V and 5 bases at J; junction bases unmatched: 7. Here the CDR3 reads CASSRGTSQHNEQFF. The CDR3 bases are TGTGCCAGCAGCCGAGGGACTAGTCAACACAATGAGCAGTTCTTC.

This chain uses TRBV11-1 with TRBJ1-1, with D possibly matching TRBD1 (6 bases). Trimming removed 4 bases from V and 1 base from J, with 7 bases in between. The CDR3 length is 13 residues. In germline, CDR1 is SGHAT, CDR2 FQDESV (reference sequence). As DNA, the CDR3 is TGTGCCAGCAGCTCACAGGGGAACACTGAAGCTTTCTTT. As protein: CASSSQGNTEAFF.

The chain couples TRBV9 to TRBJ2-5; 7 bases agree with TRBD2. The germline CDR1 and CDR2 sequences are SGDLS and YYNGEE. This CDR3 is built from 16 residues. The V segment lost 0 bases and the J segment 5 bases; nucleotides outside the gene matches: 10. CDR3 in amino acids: CASSVVEGGPTETQYF. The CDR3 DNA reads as TGTGCCAGCAGCGTAGTCGAGGGAGGGCCTACGGAGACCCAGTACTTC.

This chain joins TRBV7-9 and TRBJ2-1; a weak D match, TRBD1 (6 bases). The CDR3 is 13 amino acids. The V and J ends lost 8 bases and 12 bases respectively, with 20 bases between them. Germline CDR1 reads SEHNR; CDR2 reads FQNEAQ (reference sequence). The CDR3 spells CASPIEGRQVQFF. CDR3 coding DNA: TGTGCCAGCCCGATAGAGGGCCGACAGGTGCAGTTCTTC. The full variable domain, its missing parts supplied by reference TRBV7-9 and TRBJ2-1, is DTGVSQNPRHKITKRGQNVTFRCDPISEHNRLYWYRQTLGQGPEFLTYFQNEAQLEKSRLLSDRFSAERPKGSFSTLEIQRTEQGDSAMYLCASPIEGRQVQFFGPGTRLTVL.

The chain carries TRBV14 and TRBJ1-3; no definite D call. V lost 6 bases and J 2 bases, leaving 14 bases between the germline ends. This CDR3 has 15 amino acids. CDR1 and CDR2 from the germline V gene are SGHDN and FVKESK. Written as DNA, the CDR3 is TGTGCCAGCAGATTGAGTGCGGGCGCTGGAAACACCATATATTTT. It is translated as CASRLSAGAGNTIYF. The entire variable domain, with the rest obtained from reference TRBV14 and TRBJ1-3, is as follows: EAGVTQFPSHSVIEKGQTVTLRCDPISGHDNLYWYRRVMGKEIKFLLHFVKESKQDESGMPNNRFLAERTGGTYSTLKVQPAELEDSGVYFCASRLSAGAGNTIYFGEGSWLTVV.

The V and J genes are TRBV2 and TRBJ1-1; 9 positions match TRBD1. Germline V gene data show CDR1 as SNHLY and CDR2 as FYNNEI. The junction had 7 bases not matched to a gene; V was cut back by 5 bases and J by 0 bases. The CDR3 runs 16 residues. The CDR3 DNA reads TGTGCCAGCAGTACCGGGACAGGGTCGCTGAACACTGAAGCTTTCTTT. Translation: CASSTGTGSLNTEAFF.

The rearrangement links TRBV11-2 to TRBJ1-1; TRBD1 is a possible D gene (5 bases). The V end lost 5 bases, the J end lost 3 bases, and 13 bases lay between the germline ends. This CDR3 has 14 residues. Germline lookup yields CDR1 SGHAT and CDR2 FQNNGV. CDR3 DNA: TGTGCCAGCAGCCGGGCAGGAGGGGACACTGAAGCTTTCTTT. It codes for CASSRAGGDTEAFF.

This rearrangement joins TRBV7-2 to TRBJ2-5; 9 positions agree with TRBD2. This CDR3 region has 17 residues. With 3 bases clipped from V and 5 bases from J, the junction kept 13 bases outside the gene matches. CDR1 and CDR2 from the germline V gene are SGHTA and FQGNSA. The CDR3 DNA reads TGTGCCAGCAGCTTGGGCCCGGGACTAGCCTCCTTCGAGACCCAGTACTTC. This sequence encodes CASSLGPGLASFETQYF.

For the CDR3, the DNA is TGCGCCAGCAGCCAAGACGAACGGAGGGAAAGTGGCTACACCTTC. It encodes CASSQDERRESGYTF. The chain employs TRBV4-1 and TRBJ1-2, with unresolved D. V lost 0 bases to trimming and J lost 7 bases, with 15 bases between them. The V gene's germline CDR1 is MGHRA and CDR2 YSYEKL. The CDR3 has 15 residues.

The CDR3 sequence is CASSTLLAGVAYEQYF. Written as DNA, the CDR3 is TGCGCCAGCAGCACCCTTCTAGCGGGGGTCGCCTACGAGCAGTACTTC. The rearrangement joins TRBV5-1 to TRBJ2-7; 10 bases line up with TRBD2. This CDR3 spans 16 amino acids. V gave up 4 bases and J gave up 2 bases; unmatched junction bases: 9. Looked up from germline, CDR1 is SGHRS and CDR2 is YFSETQ.

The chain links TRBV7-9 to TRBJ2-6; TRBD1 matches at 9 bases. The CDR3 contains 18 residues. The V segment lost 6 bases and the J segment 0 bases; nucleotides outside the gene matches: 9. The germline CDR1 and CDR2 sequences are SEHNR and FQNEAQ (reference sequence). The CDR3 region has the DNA TGTGCCAGCAGTCGCGGGGGACAGGGACCCTCTGGGGCCAACGTCCTGACTTTC. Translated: CASSRGGQGPSGANVLTF. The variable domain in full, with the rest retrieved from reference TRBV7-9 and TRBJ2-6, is DTGVSQNPRHKITKRGQNVTFRCDPISEHNRLYWYRQTLGQGPEFLTYFQNEAQLEKSRLLSDRFSAERPKGSFSTLEIQRTEQGDSAMYLCASSRGGQGPSGANVLTFGAGSRLTVL.